This T cell receptor (beta chain) was recovered during a study of Tregs in tolerant kidney transplant recipients. Study outcomes and limitations: No direct test of biological reproducibility was done here. Expanding Tregs on activated donor B cells appeared to best identify donor-specific TCRbeta clones. The small number of patients limits these findings pending further validation.

Comments on this clone: Its antigen is currently unknown.

TCRdb keeps only in-frame clones here, not all; method: immunoSEQ multiplex PCR. The sample shows about 120,000 clones, around nine tenths of them seen only once. Trimming removed 3 bases at V and 2 bases at J, with 11 bases between. The CDR3 covers 14 residues. The germline V gene encodes CDR1 KGHSH and CDR2 LQKENI. Thawed PBMCs were FACS-sorted into unstimulated CD4+CD25+CD127- regulatory T cells, CD4+CD25- non-regulatory cells, CD4 and CD8 cells. Sequenced: CD4+ T cells from blood. The receptor was isolated from a human donor in good health. The V call is TRBV18, the J call TRBJ2-7; unclear D gene. The CDR3 here is CASSPSTETYEQYF. CDR3 nucleotide sequence: TGTGCCAGCTCACCTTCGACGGAGACCTACGAGCAGTACTTC.